This TCR beta chain was found in a study of cytotoxic CD8 clonotypes in ibrutinib-treated CLL. Study context: The subjects consisted of ten to twelve relapsed/refractory and approximately 15 treatment-naive individuals, with fewer than 18 IGHV unmutated.

As concerns this clone: No antigen is known for it.

Findings and limits, study-wide: Public clonotypes, an uncommon group, contracted or remained stable on treatment.

The intended depth for sequencing was 1 in 200,000 to 1 in 1 million T cells. The protocol was immunoSEQ multiplex PCR, while the TCRdb copy is restricted to in-frame clones and leaves out a portion. The table shows about 89,000 clones, with 60% to 80% occurring only once. Losses at the gene ends were 8 bases for V and 1 base for J; bases not matched to a gene: 2. The CDR3 covers 12 residues. Germline V lookup: CDR1 SQVTM, CDR2 ANQGSEA. PBMCs that had been cryopreserved were the source of about 2 micrograms of genomic DNA for TCR beta libraries. The receptor comes from a human donor with chronic lymphocytic leukemia. The sample consisted of PBMCs, taken after 12 months of ibrutinib treatment. The rearrangement links TRBV29-1 to TRBJ2-3, with 8 bases matching TRBD1. The CDR3 is CSSGGGTDTQYF. In DNA, the CDR3 is TGCAGCTCAGGGGGCGGCACAGATACGCAGTATTTT.